The TCR beta chain under discussion was sequenced for a study of blood T cell repertoires in COVID-19. For the study at large: Acute and convalescent COVID-19 samples came from the United States, Italy and Spain. PBMCs, B-cell-depleted T cells, or T cells were the source of the cDNA or gDNA that made up the material.

The authors' processing: Counts of nucleated cells, estimated from reference gene primer amplification, were obtained. TCRdb's copy holds only in-frame clones and misses some; the assay was immunoSEQ multiplex PCR. V, J and clone size were drawn from that table, and D and trimming were deduced from the DNA. The repertoire includes about 11,000 clones, around 90% of them detected once, and around 10% sits in the top ten. Germline V gene sequence: CDR1 SGDLS, CDR2 YYNGEE. V lost 3 bases and J lost 4, with 8 bases in between. The CDR3 length is 13 residues. The material sequenced was peripheral blood. The clonotype was recovered from a human donor in a cohort sampled during active COVID-19. V is TRBV9 and J is TRBJ2-1; perhaps TRBD2 as D (6 bases). As DNA, the CDR3 is TGTGCCAGCAGCGCCCTAGCGTACAATGAGCAGTTCTTC. Its protein is CASSALAYNEQFF.